The 22 T cell receptor beta chains given below trace back to one sample, sequenced in a study of T cell changes during pregnancy in multiple sclerosis. The protocol was immunoSEQ multiplex PCR, while the TCRdb copy is restricted to in-frame clones and leaves out a portion. The table lists 65,000 to 90,000 clones, about 92% of them singletons. The material was peripheral blood, obtained in the third trimester of pregnancy. These receptors were collected from a female donor in good health, enrolled as a control in a pregnancy study.

This sequence joins TRBV6-1 and TRBJ1-2; the match to TRBD1 covers 7 bases. V lost 2 bases and J lost 6; bases outside the gene matches: 3. The CDR3 extends over 13 amino acids. Per germline, CDR1 MNHNS and CDR2 SASEGT. The CDR3 nucleotides are TGTGCCAGCAGTGAAACAGGGGACGATGGCTACACCTTC. Its protein is CASSETGDDGYTF.

CDR3 sequence reads: CASMRTSTDTQYF. The CDR3 nucleotides are TGTGCCAGCATGAGAACTAGTACAGATACGCAGTATTTT. This chain uses TRBV2 with TRBJ2-3, with D tentatively TRBD2 (5 bases). Trimming stripped 7 bases from V and 3 bases from J, with 11 bases between. Germline CDR1 reads SNHLY; CDR2 reads FYNNEI. The CDR3 runs 13 residues.

This chain links TRBV6-1 with TRBJ1-6; the D gene is possibly TRBD1 (6 bases). The germline CDR1 and CDR2 sequences are MNHNS and SASEGT. The CDR3 extends over 14 amino acids. The V gene lost 10 bases and the J gene lost 8 bases, with 18 bases spanning the gap. As DNA, the CDR3 is TGTGCCACCAAGGGACACTCCAGGGATTCACCCCTCCACTTT. It encodes CATKGHSRDSPLHF.

This clone was seen a handful of times. This chain connects TRBV19 to TRBJ1-5; 9 positions match TRBD1. This CDR3 has 15 residues. J gave up 2 bases and V 6 bases, and 5 bases lay outside the gene matches. Germline V lookup: CDR1 LNHDA, CDR2 SQIVND (reference sequence). CDR3 in DNA: TGTGCCAGTAGCCCACAGGGGGCAGGCAATCAGCCCCAGCATTTT. Translating it yields CASSPQGAGNQPQHF.

The chain has TRBV27 and TRBJ2-7; the D gene is possibly TRBD1 (5 bases). The CDR3 is 13 residues long. In germline, CDR1 is MNHEY, CDR2 SMNVEV (reference sequence). V dropped 2 bases and J dropped 1 base, with 6 bases sitting between them. The CDR3 sequence is CASSLDRSYEQYF. Written as DNA, the CDR3 is TGTGCCAGCAGTTTAGACAGATCCTACGAGCAGTACTTC.

The gene calls are TRBV29-1 and TRBJ2-1; TRBD1 agrees at 7 bases. The V segment lost 6 bases and the J segment 10 bases; nucleotides outside the gene matches: 6. CDR3 size: 11 residues. The germline gives CDR1 SQVTM, CDR2 ANQGSEA. The CDR3, as DNA: TGCAGCGTCTCGAACAGGGGAGAGCAGTTCTTC. It codes for CSVSNRGEQFF.

This clone came up a few times. This sequence joins TRBV11-2 and TRBJ1-6; D possibly corresponds to TRBD1 (5 bases). V dropped 0 bases and J dropped 9 bases, with 9 bases sitting between them. Looked up from germline, CDR1 is SGHAT and CDR2 is FQNNGV. This CDR3 has 14 amino acids. This CDR3 reads CASSLDLRGSPLHF. The DNA for the CDR3 is TGTGCCAGCAGCTTAGATCTTAGGGGTTCACCCCTCCACTTT. Full variable domain (remainder filled in from reference TRBV11-2 and TRBJ1-6): EAGVAQSPRYKIIEKRQSVAFWCNPISGHATLYWYQQILGQGPKLLIQFQNNGVVDDSQLPKDRFSAERLKGVDSTLKIQPAKLEDSAVYLCASSLDLRGSPLHFGNGTRLTVT.

The chain carries TRBV21-1 and TRBJ2-7; the table's TRBD2 call for D was not verified on the DNA. TRBV21-1 is an annotated pseudogene. The CDR3 loop spans 16 amino acids. CDR3 in amino acids: CASSKEGGGSDYEQYF. The DNA of the CDR3 is TGTGCCAGCAGCAAAGAGGGGGGCGGGAGCGACTACGAGCAGTACTTC.

The chain joins TRBV9 to TRBJ2-2; D remains ambiguous. The CDR3 has 17 residues. The germline V gene has CDR1 SGDLS and CDR2 YYNGEE. Trimming stripped 0 bases from V and 1 base from J, with 13 bases between. For the CDR3, the DNA is TGTGCCAGCAGCGTAGACAAAATTGGCGGGAACACCGGGGAGCTGTTTTTT. Translated: CASSVDKIGGNTGELFF.

The genes are TRBV18 and TRBJ2-7; D unclear. CDR3 length: 13 residues. The germline CDR1 and CDR2 sequences are KGHSH and LQKENI. The V gene lost 1 base and the J gene lost 6 bases, with 10 bases spanning the gap. This CDR3 reads CASSPREASEQYF. The CDR3 bases are TGTGCCAGCTCACCACGAGAAGCAAGCGAGCAGTACTTC.

This sequence joins TRBV19 and TRBJ1-2; 7 nucleotides agree with TRBD1. V lost 11 bases and J lost 9; bases outside the gene matches: 6. The V gene's germline CDR1 is LNHDA and CDR2 SQIVND (reference sequence). The CDR3 consists of 10 residues. CDR3 loop: CAGDRRRYTF. The CDR3 nucleotides read TGTGCCGGGGACAGACGGCGCTACACCTTC.

This chain connects TRBV27 to TRBJ2-7; 11 bases align to TRBD2. Germline assignment: CDR1 MNHEY and CDR2 SMNVEV (reference sequence). With 4 bases clipped from V and 2 bases from J, the junction kept 4 bases outside the gene matches. The CDR3 runs 15 residues. The CDR3 sequence is CASSSRLAGPYEQYF. The DNA for the CDR3 is TGTGCCAGCAGTTCCAGACTAGCGGGACCCTACGAGCAGTACTTC.

The chain carries TRBV13 and TRBJ2-2; possible D gene TRBD2, 6 bases. Trimming removed 5 bases from V and 2 bases from J, with 12 bases in between. Germline V gene data show CDR1 as PRHDT and CDR2 as FYEKMQ (reference sequence). The CDR3 length is 15 residues. CDR3 in DNA: TGTGCCAGCAGCCCCCCGGGGGACAACACCGGGGAGCTGTTTTTT. It encodes CASSPPGDNTGELFF.

The chain joins TRBV27 to TRBJ2-7; TRBD2 might be the D (5 bases). V was clipped by 0 bases and J by 4 bases, with 7 bases between them. The CDR3 has 13 amino acids. Germline CDR1 MNHEY, CDR2 SMNVEV (reference sequence). The CDR3 region is CASSLSSGYEQYF. The CDR3 DNA sequence: TGTGCCAGCAGTTTATCGTCGGGGTACGAGCAGTACTTC.

The genes are TRBV7-9 and TRBJ2-1, with TRBD2 as a possible D gene (6 bases). V lost 1 base and J lost 8, with 12 bases in between. The CDR3 runs to 14 residues. Germline V lookup: CDR1 SEHNR, CDR2 FQNEAQ (reference sequence). CDR3 region: CASSLGGAIDEQFF. The CDR3 nucleotides are TGTGCCAGCAGCTTAGGCGGGGCCATCGATGAGCAGTTCTTC.

This clone was seen just once. The chain uses TRBV10-2 and TRBJ2-3, with 11 positions matching TRBD2. The CDR3 covers 16 residues. J gave up 2 bases and V 6 bases, and 7 bases lay outside the gene matches. Germline V CDR1 and CDR2: WSHSY, SAAADI. Here the CDR3 DNA reads TGCGCCAGCAGAGATACTAGCGGGGGCTCCACAGATACGCAGTATTTT. Encoded protein: CASRDTSGGSTDTQYF.

The chain carries TRBV7-9 and TRBJ2-7; 10 bases fit TRBD1. Germline V gene data show CDR1 as SEHNR and CDR2 as FQNEAQ (reference sequence). This CDR3 contains 15 residues. V lost 4 bases to trimming and J lost 0 bases; unmatched junction nucleotides: 3. The CDR3 here is CASSSGQGSSYEQYF. Here the CDR3 DNA reads TGTGCCAGCAGCTCGGGACAGGGGAGCTCCTACGAGCAGTACTTC.

The V call is TRBV23-1, the J call TRBJ2-3; the D gene is possibly TRBD1 (6 bases). TRBV23-1 is assigned to the ORF class and has an uncertain function. CDR3 length: 12 residues. Between the trimmed V and J ends, which lost 4 bases and 9 bases, there was a span of 11 bases. CDR3: CASSPAGETQYF. The DNA of the CDR3 is TGCGCCAGCAGTCCGGCAGGGGAAACGCAGTATTTT.

The V and J genes are TRBV18 and TRBJ2-3, with D unclear. In germline, CDR1 is KGHSH, CDR2 LQKENI. The CDR3 sequence is 11 residues long. V was pared by 5 bases and J by 6 bases, with 6 bases between. This CDR3 reads CASSSVDTQYF. As DNA, the CDR3 is TGTGCCAGCTCATCGGTCGATACGCAGTATTTT.

This chain's CDR3 is CASSATSGSSYNEQFF. The CDR3 coding sequence is TGTGCCAGCAGCGCTACTAGCGGTAGCTCCTACAATGAGCAGTTCTTC. The genes are TRBV9 and TRBJ2-1, with TRBD2 matching 8 bases. V lost 3 bases and J lost 0; bases outside the gene matches: 5. The germline V gene has CDR1 SGDLS and CDR2 YYNGEE. The CDR3 has 16 amino acids.

The rearrangement joins TRBV5-4 to TRBJ1-1; perhaps TRBD1 as D (6 bases). V dropped 0 bases and J dropped 3 bases, with 12 bases sitting between them. The CDR3 is made up of 15 amino acids. The germline CDR1 and CDR2 sequences are SGHNT and YYREEE (reference sequence). The CDR3 DNA reads TGTGCCAGCAGCTTGGTCGGCAGGGGCCACACTGAAGCTTTCTTT. This codes for CASSLVGRGHTEAFF.

This clone showed up just once. V and J are TRBV27 and TRBJ2-3; D gene unclear. Germline CDR1 and CDR2: MNHEY and SMNVEV (reference sequence). CDR3 length: 13 residues. V shed 5 bases and J shed 1 base, with 7 bases lying between them. CDR3 coding DNA: TGTGCCAGCAGTATCCTACGCACAGATACGCAGTATTTT. As protein: CASSILRTDTQYF.